This T cell receptor beta chain was recovered during a study of blood T cells in healthy people across ages. Concerning this clonotype itself: Its antigen is undetermined.

Sample-barcoded 5' priming and a J-beta primer mix drove a second PCR of roughly 6 to 12 cycles. Each CDR3 protein is one row after TCRdb ran MiXCR on the 5' RACE reads. The sample lists 800,000 to 1,300,000 distinct CDR3 sequences, 25% occurring once. Findings and caveats of the study: Older age went with lower TCR beta diversity per million T cells, in a roughly linear way.

V dropped 5 bases and J dropped 10; count of bases not matched to a gene: 15. From germline, CDR1 is SGDLS and CDR2 YYNGEE. The CDR3 loop spans 15 amino acids. The same specimen was also included in a second study, on T cells of mothers and their children. From that paper: In this cohort, donors were three healthy Caucasian mothers plus their six children. Approximately 3 million TCR beta reads per child versus over 9.5 million per mother.

This clonotype originated in a girl aged 2-15 years in good health. The genes are TRBV9 and TRBJ2-1; 7 bases map to TRBD2. Sample: blood. CDR3 nucleotide sequence: TGTGCCAGCAGTGACAAGCGGGAACCTTATGTAGAGCAGTTCTTC. Translating gives CASSDKREPYVEQFF.